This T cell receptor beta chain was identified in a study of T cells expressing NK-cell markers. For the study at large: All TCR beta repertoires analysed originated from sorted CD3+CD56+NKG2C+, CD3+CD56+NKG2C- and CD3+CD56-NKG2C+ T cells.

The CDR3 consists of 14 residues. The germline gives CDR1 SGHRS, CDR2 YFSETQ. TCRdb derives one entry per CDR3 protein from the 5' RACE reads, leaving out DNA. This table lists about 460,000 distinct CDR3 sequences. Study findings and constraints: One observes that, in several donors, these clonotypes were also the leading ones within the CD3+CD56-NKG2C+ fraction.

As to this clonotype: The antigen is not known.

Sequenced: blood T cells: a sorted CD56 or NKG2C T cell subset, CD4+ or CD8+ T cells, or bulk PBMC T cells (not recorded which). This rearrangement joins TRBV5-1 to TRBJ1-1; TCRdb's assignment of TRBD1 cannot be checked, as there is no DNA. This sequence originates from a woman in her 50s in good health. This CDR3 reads CASSSGDSRTEAFF.